A selection of T cell receptor beta chains follows, all from one sample in a study of blood T cell repertoires in COVID-19. Using immunoSEQ multiplex PCR, the repertoire was profiled, and TCRdb retains in-frame clones only, with some absent. The sample contains 150,000 to 200,000 clones, 80% of which appear only once. The sequencing input was PBMCs or T cells enriched from blood (not recorded which). These receptors came from an older woman who had recovered from COVID-19. CDR3s include the opening cysteine and the closing phenylalanine or tryptophan. A D gene is named only where the DNA matches it firmly. The size of a clone is reported for some rows only, either as once, few or many, or as a class for expanded clones.

TRBJ1-6 | - | TRBV18 | once | CASSGLSRTLHF | TGTGCCAGCTCAGGACTGTCGAGAACCCTCCACTTT
TRBJ1-2 | - | TRBV6-5 | - | CASSLEPGANYGYTF | TGTGCCAGCAGCCTAGAACCGGGAGCTAACTATGGCTACACCTTC
TRBJ1-3 | - | TRBV29-1 | - | CSVEFTGFSGNTIYF | TGCAGCGTTGAATTCACAGGATTCTCTGGAAACACCATATATTTT
TRBJ1-1 | TRBD1 | TRBV2 | - | CASSLTGGNTEAFF | TGTGCCAGCAGTCTTACAGGGGGGAACACTGAAGCTTTCTTT
TRBJ1-3 | - | TRBV2 | - | CASRYRAGNTIYF | TGTGCCAGCAGATACAGGGCGGGAAACACCATATATTTT
TRBJ2-7 | - | TRBV6-1 | few | CASSLNRGEQYF | TGTGCCAGCAGCCTTAACCGGGGCGAGCAGTACTTC
TRBJ1-2 | TRBD1 | TRBV20-1 | few | CSASRDSRRANYGYTF | TGCAGTGCTAGTCGGGACAGTCGTAGGGCTAACTATGGCTACACCTTC
TRBJ2-7 | - | TRBV30 | - | CAWAAFPQGISYEQYF | TGTGCCTGGGCCGCCTTCCCACAGGGAATCTCCTACGAGCAGTACTTC
TRBJ2-7 | TRBD1 | TRBV7-2 | - | CASSLWTGGRDEQYF | TGTGCCAGCAGCTTGTGGACAGGGGGCAGGGACGAGCAGTACTTC
TRBJ2-2 | - | TRBV24-1 | - | CATSDFGGELFF | TGTGCCACCAGTGATTTCGGCGGGGAGCTGTTTTTT
TRBJ2-1 | TRBD1 | TRBV15 | - | CATSRDAGTGSGEQFF | TGTGCCACCAGCAGAGATGCGGGGACAGGGTCAGGTGAGCAGTTCTTC
TRBJ2-1 | TRBD2 | TRBV19 | - | CASKEAGGVYNEQFF | TGTGCCAGTAAAGAAGCGGGGGGGGTCTACAATGAGCAGTTCTTC
TRBJ2-3 | - | TRBV5-5 | - | CASSLSGQDTQYF | TGTGCCAGCAGCTTGTCGGGTCAAGATACGCAGTATTTT
TRBJ1-3 | - | TRBV3-1/TRBV3-2 | - | CASSQAPGSGNTIYF | TGTGCCAGCAGCCAAGCCCCGGGTTCGGGAAACACCATATATTTT
TRBJ1-4 | - | TRBV27 | - | CASSLSAGDGATNEKLFF | TGTGCCAGCAGTTTATCTGCGGGGGACGGAGCAACTAATGAAAAACTGTTTTTT
TRBJ1-1 | - | TRBV3-1/TRBV3-2 | once | CASSQELGANTEAFF | TGTGCCAGCAGCCAAGAATTGGGGGCGAACACTGAAGCTTTCTTT
TRBJ1-4 | TRBD1 | TRBV10-3 | few | CAISPGQGKDEKLFF | TGTGCCATCAGTCCCGGACAGGGGAAAGATGAAAAACTGTTTTTT
TRBJ2-7 | - | TRBV5-1 | - | CASSLVRANYEQYF | TGCGCCAGCAGCTTGGTCAGGGCCAACTACGAGCAGTACTTC
TRBJ2-3 | TRBD2 | TRBV6-2/TRBV6-3 | - | CASSGLASTDTQYF | TGTGCCAGCAGTGGACTAGCTAGCACAGATACGCAGTATTTT